This entry features one T cell receptor (beta chain) sequence. This sample was included in a study of T-cell reconstitution after alpha-beta-depleted transplantation in children. Germline V CDR1 and CDR2: SQVTM, ANQGSEA. CDR3 length: 11 residues. Trimming cost V 4 bases and J 14 bases, with 17 bases left between them. A library of TCRbeta sequences, prepared with unique molecular identifiers, was generated. From the PCR reads, TCRdb called clonotypes with MiXCR, one entry per CDR3 protein. This sample carries hundreds of thousands of distinct CDR3 sequences, roughly 15% of them seen once, and the ten largest clones take 0.9% to 1.2%.

This sequence originates from a human donor who donated a stem cell graft to a child with acute myeloid leukemia. The V gene is TRBV29-1, the J gene TRBJ2-5; a possible D gene is TRBD1 (6 bases). The sequences come from PBMCs from the stem cell graft donor, collected from the stem cell graft. CDR3 amino acids: CSVGDPDSAYF. DNA for the CDR3: TGCAGCGTTGGGGATCCGGACAGCGCATACTTC.